The 27 T cell receptor beta chains below were found in one sample sequenced in a study of shared clonotypes between healthy human individuals. Measured with immunoSEQ multiplex PCR; TCRdb has only the in-frame clones, and not every one. This table holds about 2 million clones, roughly 94% found once. Sequencing input: naive CD4+ T cells sorted from blood. Subset in this sample: CD45RA+ positively selected. These receptors all come from a man aged 18 to 35 in good health.

As regards this clone: This sample includes further DNA sequences coding for the same CDR3. This chain uses TRBV10-3 with TRBJ2-7; 8 nucleotides match TRBD1. Trimming cost V 4 bases and J 3 bases; bases outside gene matches: 2. Germline-derived CDR1 and CDR2 are ENHRY and SYGVKD. This CDR3 contains 13 residues. In DNA, the CDR3 is TGTGCCATCAGTGGCGGACAGGGCTACGAGCAGTACTTC. Translated: CAISGGQGYEQYF.

This clone has just one count. This chain's CDR3 is CASSEELQFF. CDR3 bases: TGTGCCAGCAGTGAAGAGCTGCAGTTCTTC. The chain has TRBV6-1 and TRBJ2-1, with unresolved D. Germline assignment: CDR1 MNHNS and CDR2 SASEGT. The CDR3 spans 10 residues. V was pared by 1 base and J by 12 bases, with 4 bases between.

CDR3 DNA: TGTGCCACCAGCAGAGCTCGGGAAGGAGGGGAAAAACTGTTTTTT. It yields the protein CATSRAREGGEKLFF. The chain combines TRBV15 with TRBJ1-4; D not resolved. The CDR3 covers 15 residues. V lost 1 base and J 8 bases, leaving 14 bases between the germline ends. Germline V gene sequence: CDR1 LNHNV, CDR2 YYDKDF (reference sequence).

This chain connects TRBV30 to TRBJ2-1; 8 bases fit TRBD2. J lost 8 bases, V lost 4 bases, and 13 bases had no gene match. The CDR3 has 15 residues. The V gene's germline CDR1 is GTSNPN and CDR2 SVGIG (reference sequence). CDR3 nucleotides: TGTGCCTGGAATCCTCGTCCCCTAGCGGGCCATGAGCAGTTCTTC. Residues: CAWNPRPLAGHEQFF.

The genes are TRBV5-1 and TRBJ2-5; D gene unclear. Germline loops: CDR1 SGHRS, CDR2 YFSETQ. V was shortened by 5 bases and J by 1 base, with 9 bases between the two germline ends. This CDR3 comprises 13 residues. Here the CDR3 DNA reads TGCGCCAGCAGTGGCTCGCCCCAAGAGACCCAGTACTTC. Translation: CASSGSPQETQYF.

The chain employs TRBV30 and TRBJ1-2; no clear D gene. The CDR3 is made up of 15 amino acids. V lost 0 bases and J lost 7, with 18 bases in between. Germline-derived CDR1 and CDR2 are GTSNPN and SVGIG (reference sequence). CDR3 sequence (DNA): TGTGCCTGGAGTGTAGTAGAGGTGGGGTCCTTTGGCTACACCTTC. Its protein is CAWSVVEVGSFGYTF.

The V and J genes are TRBV10-2 and TRBJ1-2; 9 bases fit TRBD1. Trimming cost V 1 base and J 1 base; bases outside gene matches: 1. The CDR3 totals 15 residues. The germline V gene has CDR1 WSHSY and CDR2 SAAADI. In DNA, the CDR3 is TGCGCCAGCAGTGAGTGGGGACAGGGTAACTATGGCTACACCTTC. Translation gives CASSEWGQGNYGYTF.

This rearrangement joins TRBV7-6 to TRBJ1-1, with D uncertain. Looked up from germline, CDR1 is SGHVS and CDR2 is FNYEAQ. The V end lost 7 bases, the J end lost 5 bases, and 17 bases lay between the germline ends. The CDR3 runs to 14 residues. The DNA of the CDR3 is TGTGCCAGCAACCCCAATACCGCGGGGACTGAAGCTTTCTTT. It translates to CASNPNTAGTEAFF. The full variable domain, completed using reference TRBV7-6 and TRBJ1-1, is GAGVSQSPRYKVTKRGQDVALRCDPISGHVSLYWYRQALGQGPEFLTYFNYEAQQDKSGLPNDRFSAERPEGSISTLTIQRTEQRDSAMYRCASNPNTAGTEAFFGQGTRLTVV.

The count of this clone is one. The V gene is TRBV7-3, the J gene TRBJ2-1; D might be TRBD1 (5 bases). V lost 2 bases and J 7 bases, leaving 12 bases between the germline ends. This CDR3 spans 14 amino acids. The germline gives CDR1 SGHTA, CDR2 FQGTGA. The CDR3 DNA reads TGTGCCAGCAGCTTACAGGGCCCCCAAAATGAGCAGTTCTTC. Its protein is CASSLQGPQNEQFF.

The CDR3 is CASSRTGWDTEAFF. The CDR3 DNA follows: TGTGCCAGCAGTAGGACAGGATGGGACACTGAAGCTTTCTTT. The chain joins TRBV6-1 to TRBJ1-1; 7 positions agree with TRBD1. CDR1 is MNHNS and CDR2 is SASEGT in the germline V gene. This CDR3 is 14 amino acids long. V lost 5 bases to trimming and J lost 3 bases; unmatched junction nucleotides: 6.

This chain connects TRBV6-6 to TRBJ1-6; no reliable D call. Germline V gene lookup returns CDR1 MNHNY and CDR2 SVGAGI (reference sequence). Trimming pared 2 bases from V and 8 bases from J, leaving 7 bases between. The CDR3 length is 13 residues. The CDR3 reads CASSYTQDSPLHF. The CDR3 nucleotides are TGTGCCAGCAGTTACACCCAGGATTCACCCCTCCACTTT.

Worth noting for this clone: Other DNA sequences in this sample translate to the same CDR3. V is TRBV5-4 and J is TRBJ1-2; 9 positions match TRBD1. CDR1 and CDR2 from the germline V gene are SGHNT and YYREEE (reference sequence). V shed 2 bases, J shed 2 bases, and the junction held 4 bases outside the gene matches. The CDR3 is 15 residues long. The CDR3 DNA follows: TGTGCCAGCAGCTTTCCCGGGACAGGGAACTATGGCTACACCTTC. Translating gives CASSFPGTGNYGYTF. The variable domain in full, with the rest retrieved from reference TRBV5-4 and TRBJ1-2, is ETGVTQSPTHLIKTRGQQVTLRCSSQSGHNTVSWYQQALGQGPQFIFQYYREEENGRGNFPPRFSGLQFPNYSSELNVNALELDDSALYLCASSFPGTGNYGYTFGSGTRLTVV.

The gene calls are TRBV19 and TRBJ2-7, with 8 bases fitting TRBD2. Germline V gives CDR1 LNHDA, CDR2 SQIVND (reference sequence). The CDR3 length is 14 residues. With V trimmed by 4 bases and J by 2 bases, 4 bases remained unmatched. The CDR3 region has the DNA TGTGCCAGTAGTACTAGCGGGCTAACCTACGAGCAGTACTTC. Amino acid sequence: CASSTSGLTYEQYF. The full variable domain, completed using reference TRBV19 and TRBJ2-7, is DGGITQSPKYLFRKEGQNVTLSCEQNLNHDAMYWYRQDPGQGLRLIYYSQIVNDFQKGDIAEGYSVSREKKESFPLTVTSAQKNPTAFYLCASSTSGLTYEQYFGPGTRLTVT.

The V call is TRBV7-9, the J call TRBJ2-1; TRBD1 aligns across 8 bases. Trimming removed 4 bases from V and 5 bases from J; junction bases left unmatched: 7. Germline CDR1 reads SEHNR; CDR2 reads FQNEAQ (reference sequence). The length of the CDR3 is 15 residues. CDR3 sequence (DNA): TGTGCCAGCAGCTCTATGGACAGGGTCAACAATGAGCAGTTCTTC. The encoded protein is CASSSMDRVNNEQFF.

This chain joins TRBV6-4 and TRBJ2-2, with 7 bases aligning to TRBD1. Germline V CDR1 and CDR2: MRHNA, SNTAGT. V dropped 9 bases and J dropped 0; count of bases not matched to a gene: 10. The CDR3 is made up of 16 amino acids. The CDR3 region is CARETGFGPNTGELFF. In nucleotides, the CDR3 is TGTGCCAGGGAGACAGGGTTCGGACCGAACACCGGGGAGCTGTTTTTT.

Here the CDR3 reads CASSLRPGAKNIQYF. In DNA form, the CDR3 reads TGTGCCAGCAGTCTACGTCCGGGAGCCAAAAACATTCAGTACTTC. The chain combines TRBV6-5 with TRBJ2-4; D is undetermined. Per the germline V gene, CDR1 is MNHEY and CDR2 is SVGAGI. With 5 bases removed from V and 0 bases from J, the gap between germline ends came to 11 bases. This CDR3 region has 15 residues.

The V and J genes are TRBV30 and TRBJ2-2; 10 nucleotides match TRBD2. The CDR3 has 16 residues. V was clipped by 3 bases and J by 6 bases; unmatched bases: 10. Germline CDR1 is GTSNPN and CDR2 is SVGIG (reference sequence). In nucleotides, the CDR3 is TGTGCCTGGAGGGAAAACATAGCGGGAGGTCCCGGGGAGCTGTTTTTT. It translates to CAWRENIAGGPGELFF. Variable domain in full (rest from reference TRBV30 and TRBJ2-2): SQTIHQWPATLVQPVGSPLSLECTVEGTSNPNLYWYRQAAGRGLQLLFYSVGIGQISSEVPQNLSASRPQDRQFILSSKKLLLSDSGFYLCAWRENIAGGPGELFFGEGSRLTVL.

Turning to this clone: The junction departs from germline at one end; a sequencing error may be responsible. This sequence joins TRBV7-7 and TRBJ2-5; the D gene could be TRBD1 or TRBD2 (6 bases each). Germline V lookup: CDR1 SSHAT, CDR2 FNYEAQ (reference sequence). The CDR3 is 14 amino acids. CDR3 loop: CASSLGAGSETQYF. DNA for the CDR3: TGTGCTAGCAGCTTGGGGGCCGGGAGTGAGACCCAGTACTTC.

V is TRBV27 and J is TRBJ1-1, with a weak D call TRBD1 (6 bases). The CDR3 is made up of 16 amino acids. Germline V lookup: CDR1 MNHEY, CDR2 SMNVEV (reference sequence). Deletions cut 0 bases from V and 8 bases from J, with 19 bases between. The CDR3 sequence: CASSLSGGRGGPEAFF. The CDR3 DNA sequence: TGTGCCAGCAGTTTATCTGGGGGGCGTGGGGGTCCCGAAGCTTTCTTT.

The V call is TRBV10-2, the J call TRBJ2-5; 7 bases align to TRBD2. The V gene end was trimmed by 6 bases and the J gene end by 7 bases; junction bases not matched to a gene: 11. Germline V gene sequence: CDR1 WSHSY, CDR2 SAAADI. The CDR3 covers 14 residues. The CDR3 protein is CASRGGSGVLTQYF. The CDR3 DNA sequence: TGCGCCAGCAGGGGTGGAAGCGGGGTTTTGACCCAGTACTTC.

This clone showed up just once. The chain joins TRBV2 to TRBJ1-4; a weak D match, TRBD1 (5 bases). V was pared by 7 bases and J by 10 bases, with 16 bases between. CDR3 length: 13 amino acids. CDR1 and CDR2 from the germline V gene are SNHLY and FYNNEI. The CDR3 loop reads CASTRGDEGKLFF. In DNA form, the CDR3 reads TGTGCCAGCACGAGAGGGGATGAGGGAAAACTGTTTTTT.

This chain links TRBV28 with TRBJ1-3, with TRBD1 matching over 7 bases. V lost 10 bases, J lost 0 bases, and 3 bases stayed unmatched. Germline V gene data show CDR1 as MDHEN and CDR2 as SYDVKM. This CDR3 spans 13 amino acids. This chain's CDR3 is CATAGGSGNTIYF. The CDR3 DNA reads as TGTGCCACCGCAGGGGGCTCTGGAAACACCATATATTTT.

On this clone: In the same sample, other DNA sequences code for this CDR3. The V and J genes are TRBV6-5 and TRBJ2-2; 11 nucleotides match TRBD2. The V segment lost 6 bases and the J segment 5 bases; nucleotides outside the gene matches: 2. CDR3 length: 14 amino acids. Germline V CDR1 and CDR2: MNHEY, SVGAGI. The CDR3 DNA reads TGTGCCAGCAGCCGGACTAGCGGGACCGGGGAGCTGTTTTTT. This gives the protein CASSRTSGTGELFF.

The chain carries TRBV11-2 and TRBJ1-1; D is unresolved. Germline V gene data show CDR1 as SGHAT and CDR2 as FQNNGV. The CDR3 is 13 residues long. The V and J ends lost 5 bases and 3 bases respectively, with 10 bases between them. Here the CDR3 reads CASSPRPDTEAFF. The CDR3 DNA reads TGTGCCAGCAGCCCCCGCCCGGACACTGAAGCTTTCTTT.

The chain combines TRBV10-2 with TRBJ1-1, with TRBD1 as a possible D gene (6 bases). V was trimmed by 2 bases and J by 11 bases, leaving 12 bases between them. CDR3 length: 12 residues. The V gene's germline CDR1 is WSHSY and CDR2 SAAADI. CDR3 in amino acids: CASSEDRRRAFF. CDR3 nucleotides: TGCGCCAGCAGTGAGGACAGGCGGAGGGCTTTCTTT.

This clone was detected once. The V and J genes are TRBV28 and TRBJ2-1, with 8 positions matching TRBD1. The CDR3 consists of 16 residues. With V trimmed by 5 bases and J by 1 base, 7 bases remained unmatched. The V gene's germline CDR1 is MDHEN and CDR2 SYDVKM. This CDR3 is CASSPGDRRSYNEQFF. The CDR3, as DNA: TGTGCCAGCAGTCCCGGGGACAGGAGGTCCTACAATGAGCAGTTCTTC.

This clone was recorded once. The chain links TRBV30 to TRBJ2-7, with 9 bases fitting TRBD1. With V trimmed by 7 bases and J by 5 bases, 12 bases remained unmatched. This CDR3 has 14 amino acids. Germline-derived CDR1 and CDR2 are GTSNPN and SVGIG (reference sequence). CDR3 DNA: TGTGCCTCTAAATTACAGGGGGCTCCCCACGAGCAGTACTTC. It translates to CASKLQGAPHEQYF.